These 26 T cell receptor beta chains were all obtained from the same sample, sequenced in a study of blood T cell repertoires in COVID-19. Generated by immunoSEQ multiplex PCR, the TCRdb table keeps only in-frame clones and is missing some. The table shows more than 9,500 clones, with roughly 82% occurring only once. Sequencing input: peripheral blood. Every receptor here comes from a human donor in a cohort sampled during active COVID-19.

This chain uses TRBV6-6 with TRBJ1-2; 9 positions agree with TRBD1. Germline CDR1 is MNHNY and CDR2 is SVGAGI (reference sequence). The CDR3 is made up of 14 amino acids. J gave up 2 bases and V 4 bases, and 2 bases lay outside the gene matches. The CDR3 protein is CASSSTGGNYGYTF. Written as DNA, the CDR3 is TGTGCCAGCAGTTCGACAGGGGGAAACTATGGCTACACCTTC.

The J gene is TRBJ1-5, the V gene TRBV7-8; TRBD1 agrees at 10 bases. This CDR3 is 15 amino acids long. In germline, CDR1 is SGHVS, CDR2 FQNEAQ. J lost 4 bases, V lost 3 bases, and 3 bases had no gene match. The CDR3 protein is CASSLGTGDNQPQHF. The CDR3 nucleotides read TGTGCCAGCAGCTTGGGGACAGGGGATAATCAGCCCCAGCATTTT.

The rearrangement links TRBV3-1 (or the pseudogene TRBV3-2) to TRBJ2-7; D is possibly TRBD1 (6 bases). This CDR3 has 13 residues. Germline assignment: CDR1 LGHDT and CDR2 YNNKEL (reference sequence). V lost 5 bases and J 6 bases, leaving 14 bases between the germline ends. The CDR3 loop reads CASSTLQGSEQYF. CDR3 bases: TGTGCCAGCAGCACCTTACAGGGTTCCGAGCAGTACTTC.

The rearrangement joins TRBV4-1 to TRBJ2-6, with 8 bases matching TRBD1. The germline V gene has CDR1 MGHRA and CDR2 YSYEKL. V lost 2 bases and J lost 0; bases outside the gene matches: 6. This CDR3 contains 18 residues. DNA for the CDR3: TGCGCCAGCAGCCAATTGACAGGGGCCCGCTCTGGGGCCAACGTCCTGACTTTC. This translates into CASSQLTGARSGANVLTF.

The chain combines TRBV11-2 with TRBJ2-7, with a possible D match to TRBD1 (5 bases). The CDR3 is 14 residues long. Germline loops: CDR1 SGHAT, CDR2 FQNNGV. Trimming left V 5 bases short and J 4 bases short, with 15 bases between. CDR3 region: CASSPWKTVYEQYF. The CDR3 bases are TGTGCCAGCAGCCCATGGAAGACAGTATACGAGCAGTACTTC.

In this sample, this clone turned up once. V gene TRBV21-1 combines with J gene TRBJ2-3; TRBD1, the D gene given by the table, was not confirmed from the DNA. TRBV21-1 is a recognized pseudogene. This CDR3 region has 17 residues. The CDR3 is CASSTWATGDHTDTQYF. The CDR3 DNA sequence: TGTGCCAGCAGCACTTGGGCAACAGGGGACCACACAGATACGCAGTATTTT.

This chain's CDR3 is CASSYSLDRMGAFF. CDR3 bases: TGTGCCAGCAGTTACTCCCTGGACAGGATGGGGGCTTTCTTT. The chain is built from TRBV6-2 or TRBV6-3 and TRBJ1-1; 7 nucleotides align to TRBD1. Germline V gene lookup returns CDR1 MNHEY and CDR2 SVGEGT. The CDR3 consists of 14 residues. V trimming: 0 bases; J trimming: 11 bases; junction bases outside the gene matches: 9.

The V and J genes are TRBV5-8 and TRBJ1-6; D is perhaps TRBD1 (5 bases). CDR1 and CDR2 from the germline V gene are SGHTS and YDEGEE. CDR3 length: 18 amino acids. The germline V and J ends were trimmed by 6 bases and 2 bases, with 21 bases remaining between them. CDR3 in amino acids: CASTPGLRGFPYNSPLHF. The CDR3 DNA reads TGTGCCAGCACCCCGGGACTCCGAGGGTTCCCCTATAATTCACCCCTCCACTTT.

The chain's CDR3 is CASTTLAGVRQETQYF. As DNA, the CDR3 is TGTGCCAGCACCACACTAGCGGGGGTCCGCCAAGAGACCCAGTACTTC. The chain uses TRBV7-9 and TRBJ2-5; 11 bases line up with TRBD2. V was pared by 7 bases and J by 1 base, with 8 bases of the junction left unmatched. The CDR3 is 16 amino acids. From germline, CDR1 is SEHNR and CDR2 FQNEAQ (reference sequence). Full variable domain (missing parts from reference TRBV7-9 and TRBJ2-5): DTGVSQNPRHKITKRGQNVTFRCDPISEHNRLYWYRQTLGQGPEFLTYFQNEAQLEKSRLLSDRFSAERPKGSFSTLEIQRTEQGDSAMYLCASTTLAGVRQETQYFGPGTRLLVL.

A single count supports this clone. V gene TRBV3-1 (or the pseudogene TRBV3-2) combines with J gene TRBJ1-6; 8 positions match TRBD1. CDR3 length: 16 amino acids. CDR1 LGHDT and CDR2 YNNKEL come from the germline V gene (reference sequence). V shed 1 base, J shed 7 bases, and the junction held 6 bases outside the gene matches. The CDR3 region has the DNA TGTGCCAGCAGCCAAGCCCCACAGGGGGGGAATTCACCCCTCCACTTT. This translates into CASSQAPQGGNSPLHF.

CDR3 DNA: TGTGCCAGCAGCTTAACGGGGACTAGCGGGGGCCGCGAGCAGTACTTC. Residues: CASSLTGTSGGREQYF. J is TRBJ2-7 and V is TRBV7-3; TRBD2 matches 14 bases. The length of the CDR3 is 16 residues. CDR1 is SGHTA and CDR2 is FQGTGA in the germline V gene. J lost 6 bases, V lost 0 bases, and 4 bases had no gene match.

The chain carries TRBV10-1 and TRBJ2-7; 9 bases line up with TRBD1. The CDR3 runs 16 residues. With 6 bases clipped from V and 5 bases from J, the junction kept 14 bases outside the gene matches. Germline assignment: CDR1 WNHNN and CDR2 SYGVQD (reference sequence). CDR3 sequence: CASRLLTGQGSDEQYF. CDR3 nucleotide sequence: TGCGCCAGCAGATTGTTGACGGGACAGGGATCGGACGAGCAGTACTTC.

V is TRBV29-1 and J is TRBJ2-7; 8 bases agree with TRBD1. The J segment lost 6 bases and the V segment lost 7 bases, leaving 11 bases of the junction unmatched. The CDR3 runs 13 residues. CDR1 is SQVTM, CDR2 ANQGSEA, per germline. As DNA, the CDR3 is TGCAGCGCCACGACAGGGGCGTTCTTCGAGCAGTACTTC. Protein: CSATTGAFFEQYF.

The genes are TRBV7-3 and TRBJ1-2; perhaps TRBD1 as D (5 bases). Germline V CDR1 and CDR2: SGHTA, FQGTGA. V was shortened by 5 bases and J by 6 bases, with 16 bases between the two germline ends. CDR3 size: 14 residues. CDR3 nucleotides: TGTGCCAGCAGCGCTCAGGGAGGTGTGCATGGCTACACCTTC. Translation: CASSAQGGVHGYTF.

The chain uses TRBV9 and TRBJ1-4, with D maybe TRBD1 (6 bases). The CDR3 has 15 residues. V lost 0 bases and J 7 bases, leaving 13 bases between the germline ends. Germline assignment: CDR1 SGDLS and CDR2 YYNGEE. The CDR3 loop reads CASSVAGGAGEKLFF. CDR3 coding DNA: TGTGCCAGCAGCGTAGCTGGGGGGGCCGGTGAAAAACTGTTTTTT.

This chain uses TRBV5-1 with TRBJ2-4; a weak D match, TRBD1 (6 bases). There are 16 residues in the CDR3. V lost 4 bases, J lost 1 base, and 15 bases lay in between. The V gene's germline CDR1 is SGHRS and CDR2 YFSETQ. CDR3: CASSPGDDHAKNIQYF. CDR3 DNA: TGCGCCAGCAGCCCAGGGGACGACCACGCCAAAAACATTCAGTACTTC.

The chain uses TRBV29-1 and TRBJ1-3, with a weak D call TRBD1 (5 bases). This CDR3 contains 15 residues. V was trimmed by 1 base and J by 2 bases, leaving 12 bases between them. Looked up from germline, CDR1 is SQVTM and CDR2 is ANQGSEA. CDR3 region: CSVEGWGGTGNTIYF. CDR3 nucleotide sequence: TGCAGCGTTGAAGGGTGGGGGGGAACTGGAAACACCATATATTTT.

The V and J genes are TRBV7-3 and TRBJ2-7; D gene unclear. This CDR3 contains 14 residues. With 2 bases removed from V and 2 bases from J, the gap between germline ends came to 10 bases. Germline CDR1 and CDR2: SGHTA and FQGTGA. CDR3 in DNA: TGTGCCAGCAGCTTAGCCCGCGGAGCCTACGAGCAGTACTTC. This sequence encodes CASSLARGAYEQYF.

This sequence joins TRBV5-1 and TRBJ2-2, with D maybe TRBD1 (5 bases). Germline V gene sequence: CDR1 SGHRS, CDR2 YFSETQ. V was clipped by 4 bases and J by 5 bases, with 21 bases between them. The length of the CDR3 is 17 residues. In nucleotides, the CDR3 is TGCGCCAGCAGCACTGGTCCCCATAGGGGTCAAACCGGGGAGCTGTTTTTT. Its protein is CASSTGPHRGQTGELFF.

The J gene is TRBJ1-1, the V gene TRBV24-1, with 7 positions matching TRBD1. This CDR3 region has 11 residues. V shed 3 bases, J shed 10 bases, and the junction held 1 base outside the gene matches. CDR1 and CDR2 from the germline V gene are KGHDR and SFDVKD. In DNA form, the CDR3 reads TGTGCCACCAGTGATCGGGACAGAGCTTTCTTT. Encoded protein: CATSDRDRAFF.

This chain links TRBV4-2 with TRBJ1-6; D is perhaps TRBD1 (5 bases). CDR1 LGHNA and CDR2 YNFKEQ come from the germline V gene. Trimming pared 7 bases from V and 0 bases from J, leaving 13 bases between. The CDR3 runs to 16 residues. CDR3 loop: CASTVLGGSYNSPLHF. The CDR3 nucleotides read TGTGCCAGCACCGTTTTGGGGGGCTCCTATAATTCACCCCTCCACTTT.

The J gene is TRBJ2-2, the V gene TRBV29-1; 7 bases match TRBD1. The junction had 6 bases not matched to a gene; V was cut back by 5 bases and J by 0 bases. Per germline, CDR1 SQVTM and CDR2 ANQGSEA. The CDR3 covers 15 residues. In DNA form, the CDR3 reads TGCAGCGTTTCAGGGGGTTGGTCGAACACCGGGGAGCTGTTTTTT. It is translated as CSVSGGWSNTGELFF.

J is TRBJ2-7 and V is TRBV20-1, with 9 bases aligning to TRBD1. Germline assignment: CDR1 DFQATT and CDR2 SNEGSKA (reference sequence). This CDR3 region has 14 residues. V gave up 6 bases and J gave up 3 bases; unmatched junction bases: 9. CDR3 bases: TGCAGTGCCAGTCAGACAGGGGGGGGCTACGAGCAGTACTTC. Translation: CSASQTGGGYEQYF.

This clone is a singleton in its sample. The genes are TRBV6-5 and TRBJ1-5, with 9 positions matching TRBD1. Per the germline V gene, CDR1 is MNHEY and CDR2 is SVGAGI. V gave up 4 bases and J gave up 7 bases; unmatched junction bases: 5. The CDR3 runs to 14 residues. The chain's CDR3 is CASSSGQGRQPQHF. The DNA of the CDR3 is TGTGCCAGCAGTTCCGGACAGGGGAGACAGCCCCAGCATTTT.

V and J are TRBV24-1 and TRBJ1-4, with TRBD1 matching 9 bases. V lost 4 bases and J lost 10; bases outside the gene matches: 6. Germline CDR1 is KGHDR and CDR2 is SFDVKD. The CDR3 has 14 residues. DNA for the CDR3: TGTGCCACCAGTGAAGGGACAGGGAAAGGAAAACTGTTTTTT. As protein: CATSEGTGKGKLFF.

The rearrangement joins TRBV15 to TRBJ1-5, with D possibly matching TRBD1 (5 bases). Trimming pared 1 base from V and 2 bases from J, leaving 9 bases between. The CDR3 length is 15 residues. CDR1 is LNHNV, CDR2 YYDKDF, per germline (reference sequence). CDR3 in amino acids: CATSRVREGNQPQHF. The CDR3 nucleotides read TGTGCCACCAGCAGAGTCAGGGAAGGCAATCAGCCCCAGCATTTT.